This TCR beta chain was retrieved from a study of cytomegalovirus exposure and HLA in healthy donors. Looking at the study overall: In a previous analysis, around 120 million unique TCR beta sequences were found from 150 million to 200 million T cells. Broader study findings: Presence/absence comparisons presumed near-even sequencing depth among donors. Being indistinguishable, some V segments were excluded, TRBV6-2 and TRBV6-3 among them.

Germline V gene data show CDR1 as MRHNA and CDR2 as SNTAGT. The CDR3 runs 14 residues. V lost 4 bases, J lost 9 bases, and 13 bases lay in between. Only one count was recorded for this clone. The antigen is not known. Primers: 60 Vbeta forward and 13 Jbeta reverse. The repertoire was sequenced with immunoSEQ multiplex PCR; TCRdb's copy has only in-frame clones and lacks some. The data hold over 80,000 clones, with approximately 71% observed a single time. Specimen: PBMCs. The V call is TRBV6-4, the J call TRBJ1-6; D is possibly TRBD1 (5 bases). The clonotype originates from a woman aged 18-35 years in good health and CMV-seropositive. The CDR3 is CASSAGNGGSPLHF. In nucleotides, the CDR3 is TGTGCCAGCAGTGCCGGGAACGGGGGTTCACCCCTCCACTTT.